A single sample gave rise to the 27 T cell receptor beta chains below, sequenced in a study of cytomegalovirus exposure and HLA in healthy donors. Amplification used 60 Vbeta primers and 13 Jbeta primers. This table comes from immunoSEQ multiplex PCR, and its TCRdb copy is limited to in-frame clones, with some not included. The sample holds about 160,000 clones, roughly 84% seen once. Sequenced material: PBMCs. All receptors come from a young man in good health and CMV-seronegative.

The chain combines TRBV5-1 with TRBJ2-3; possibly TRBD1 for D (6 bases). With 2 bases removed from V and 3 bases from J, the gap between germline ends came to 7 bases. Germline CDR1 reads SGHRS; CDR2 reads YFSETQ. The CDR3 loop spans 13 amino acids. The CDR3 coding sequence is TGCGCCAGCAGCTTACAGGGTACAGATACGCAGTATTTT. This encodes CASSLQGTDTQYF.

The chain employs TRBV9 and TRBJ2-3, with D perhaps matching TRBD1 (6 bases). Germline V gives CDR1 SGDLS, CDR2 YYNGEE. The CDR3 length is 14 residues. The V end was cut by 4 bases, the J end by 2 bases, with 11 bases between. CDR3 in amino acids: CASSPRTDTDTQYF. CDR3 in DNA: TGTGCCAGCAGCCCACGGACAGACACAGATACGCAGTATTTT.

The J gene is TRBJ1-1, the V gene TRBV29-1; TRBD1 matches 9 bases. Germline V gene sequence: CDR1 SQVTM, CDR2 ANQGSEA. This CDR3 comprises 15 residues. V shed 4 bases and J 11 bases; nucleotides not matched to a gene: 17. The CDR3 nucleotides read TGCAGCGTTGTATTCCTGACAGGGGGGGCGGGGGCCGCTTTCTTT. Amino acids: CSVVFLTGGAGAAFF.

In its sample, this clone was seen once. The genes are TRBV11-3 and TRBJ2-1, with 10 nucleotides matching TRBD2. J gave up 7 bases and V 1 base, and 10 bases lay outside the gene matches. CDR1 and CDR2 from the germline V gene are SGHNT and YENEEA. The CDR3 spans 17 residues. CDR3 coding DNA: TGTGCCAGCAGCTTAGGACCTCTAGCGGGAGTTTTTAATGAGCAGTTCTTC. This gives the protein CASSLGPLAGVFNEQFF.

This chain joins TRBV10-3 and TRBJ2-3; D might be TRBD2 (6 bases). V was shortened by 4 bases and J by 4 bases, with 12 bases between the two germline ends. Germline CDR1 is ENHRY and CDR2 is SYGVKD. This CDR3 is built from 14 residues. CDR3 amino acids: CAISGSGAPDTQYF. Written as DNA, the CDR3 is TGTGCCATCAGTGGGTCGGGAGCTCCAGATACGCAGTATTTT.

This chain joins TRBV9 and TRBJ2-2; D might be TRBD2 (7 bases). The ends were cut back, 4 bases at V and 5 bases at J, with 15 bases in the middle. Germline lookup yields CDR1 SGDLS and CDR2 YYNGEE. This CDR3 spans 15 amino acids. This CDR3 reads CASSPTGGWTGELFF. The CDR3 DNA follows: TGTGCCAGCAGCCCAACGGGGGGCTGGACCGGGGAGCTGTTTTTT.

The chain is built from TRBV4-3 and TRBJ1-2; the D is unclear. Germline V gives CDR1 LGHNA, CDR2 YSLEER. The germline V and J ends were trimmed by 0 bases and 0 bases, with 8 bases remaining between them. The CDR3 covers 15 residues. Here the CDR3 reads CASSQDRVTNYGYTF. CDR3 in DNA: TGCGCCAGCAGCCAAGATCGGGTAACTAACTATGGCTACACCTTC.

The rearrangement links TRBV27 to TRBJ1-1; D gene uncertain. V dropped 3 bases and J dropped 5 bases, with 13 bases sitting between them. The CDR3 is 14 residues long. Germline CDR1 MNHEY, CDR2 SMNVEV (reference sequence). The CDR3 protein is CASSLVLGVTEAFF. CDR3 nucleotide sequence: TGTGCCAGCAGTTTGGTGCTGGGAGTGACTGAAGCTTTCTTT.

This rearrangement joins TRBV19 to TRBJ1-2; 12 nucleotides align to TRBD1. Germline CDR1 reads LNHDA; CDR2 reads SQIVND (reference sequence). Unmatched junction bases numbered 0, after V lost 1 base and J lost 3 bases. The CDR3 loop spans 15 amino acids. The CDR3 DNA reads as TGTGCCAGTAGTATAGGGGACAGGGGGCACTATGGCTACACCTTC. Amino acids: CASSIGDRGHYGYTF.

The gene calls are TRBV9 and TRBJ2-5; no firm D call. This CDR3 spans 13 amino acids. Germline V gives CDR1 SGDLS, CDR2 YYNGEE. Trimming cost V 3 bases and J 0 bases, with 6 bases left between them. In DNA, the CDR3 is TGTGCCAGCAGCGGGTTAGACCAAGAGACCCAGTACTTC. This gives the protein CASSGLDQETQYF.

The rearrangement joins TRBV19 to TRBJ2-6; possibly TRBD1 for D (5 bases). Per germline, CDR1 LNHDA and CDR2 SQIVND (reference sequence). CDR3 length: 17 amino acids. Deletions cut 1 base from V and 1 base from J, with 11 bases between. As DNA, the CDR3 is TGTGCCAGTAGTATAGGTGGGGCCGGTTCTGGGGCCAACGTCCTGACTTTC. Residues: CASSIGGAGSGANVLTF. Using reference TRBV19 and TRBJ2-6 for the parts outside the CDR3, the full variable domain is DGGITQSPKYLFRKEGQNVTLSCEQNLNHDAMYWYRQDPGQGLRLIYYSQIVNDFQKGDIAEGYSVSREKKESFPLTVTSAQKNPTAFYLCASSIGGAGSGANVLTFGAGSRLTVL.

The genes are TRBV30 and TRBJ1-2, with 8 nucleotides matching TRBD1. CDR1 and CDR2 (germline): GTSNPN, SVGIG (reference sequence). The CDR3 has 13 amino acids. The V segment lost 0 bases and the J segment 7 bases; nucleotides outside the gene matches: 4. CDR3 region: CAWSVSGGFGYTF. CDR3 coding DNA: TGTGCCTGGAGTGTGTCAGGGGGCTTTGGCTACACCTTC.

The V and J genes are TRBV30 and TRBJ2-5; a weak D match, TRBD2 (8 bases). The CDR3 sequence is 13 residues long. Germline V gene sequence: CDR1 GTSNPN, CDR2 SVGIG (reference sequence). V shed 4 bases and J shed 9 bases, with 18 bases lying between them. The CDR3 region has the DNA TGTGCCTGGACAGGGGGTAGCGGGGCTCCCCAGTACTTC. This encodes CAWTGGSGAPQYF.

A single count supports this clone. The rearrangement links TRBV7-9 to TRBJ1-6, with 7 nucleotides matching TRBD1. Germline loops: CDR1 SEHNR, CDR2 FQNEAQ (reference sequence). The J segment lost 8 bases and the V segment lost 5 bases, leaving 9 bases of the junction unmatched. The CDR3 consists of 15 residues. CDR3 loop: CASSPEQGRYSPLHF. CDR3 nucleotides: TGTGCCAGCAGCCCCGAACAGGGGCGATATTCACCCCTCCACTTT. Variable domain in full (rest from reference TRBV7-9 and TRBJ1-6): DTGVSQNPRHKITKRGQNVTFRCDPISEHNRLYWYRQTLGQGPEFLTYFQNEAQLEKSRLLSDRFSAERPKGSFSTLEIQRTEQGDSAMYLCASSPEQGRYSPLHFGNGTRLTVT.

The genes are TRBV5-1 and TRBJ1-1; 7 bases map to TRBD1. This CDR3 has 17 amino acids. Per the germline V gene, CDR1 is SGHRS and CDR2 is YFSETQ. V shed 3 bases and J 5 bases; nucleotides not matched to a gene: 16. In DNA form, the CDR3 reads TGCGCCAGCAGCTCCCAGGGGGAGTGGGTCATGATTACTGAAGCTTTCTTT. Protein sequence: CASSSQGEWVMITEAFF. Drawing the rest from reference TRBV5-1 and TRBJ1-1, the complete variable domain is KAGVTQTPRYLIKTRGQQVTLSCSPISGHRSVSWYQQTPGQGLQFLFEYFSETQRNKGNFPGRFSGRQFSNSRSEMNVSTLELGDSALYLCASSSQGEWVMITEAFFGQGTRLTVV.

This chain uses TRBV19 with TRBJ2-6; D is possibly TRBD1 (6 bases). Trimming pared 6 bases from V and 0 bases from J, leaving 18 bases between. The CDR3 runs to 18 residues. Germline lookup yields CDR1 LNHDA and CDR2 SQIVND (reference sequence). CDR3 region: CASRENPGHSSGANVLTF. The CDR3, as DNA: TGTGCCAGTAGGGAGAATCCGGGACACAGCTCTGGGGCCAACGTCCTGACTTTC.

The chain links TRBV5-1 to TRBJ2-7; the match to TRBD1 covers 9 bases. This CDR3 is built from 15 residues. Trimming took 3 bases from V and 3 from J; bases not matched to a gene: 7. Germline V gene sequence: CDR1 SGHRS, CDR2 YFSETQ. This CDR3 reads CASSSPGQGHYEQYF. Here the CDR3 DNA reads TGCGCCAGCAGCTCTCCGGGACAGGGACACTACGAGCAGTACTTC. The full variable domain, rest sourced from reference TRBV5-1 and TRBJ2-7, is KAGVTQTPRYLIKTRGQQVTLSCSPISGHRSVSWYQQTPGQGLQFLFEYFSETQRNKGNFPGRFSGRQFSNSRSEMNVSTLELGDSALYLCASSSPGQGHYEQYFGPGTRLTVT.

The CDR3 is CSVDWAGGTGGELFF. The CDR3, as DNA: TGCAGCGTTGATTGGGCGGGAGGAACTGGCGGGGAGCTGTTTTTT. The rearrangement uses TRBV29-1 and TRBJ2-2, with 8 bases identical to TRBD2. V lost 3 bases and J lost 7; bases outside the gene matches: 10. In germline, CDR1 is SQVTM, CDR2 ANQGSEA. There are 15 residues in the CDR3.

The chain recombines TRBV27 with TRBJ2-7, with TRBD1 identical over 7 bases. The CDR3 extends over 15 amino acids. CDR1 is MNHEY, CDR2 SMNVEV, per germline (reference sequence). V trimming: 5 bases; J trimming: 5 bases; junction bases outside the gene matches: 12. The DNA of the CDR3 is TGTGCCAGCAGTCCGGGCCGACAGGGAGTGGACGAGCAGTACTTC. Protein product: CASSPGRQGVDEQYF.

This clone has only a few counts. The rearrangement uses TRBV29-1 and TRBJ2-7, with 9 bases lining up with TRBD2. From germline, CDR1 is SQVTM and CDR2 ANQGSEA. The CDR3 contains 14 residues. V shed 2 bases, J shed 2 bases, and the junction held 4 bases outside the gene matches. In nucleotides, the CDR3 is TGCAGCGTTGAAAGCGGGGGGCGTCCCTACGAGCAGTACTTC. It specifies CSVESGGRPYEQYF.

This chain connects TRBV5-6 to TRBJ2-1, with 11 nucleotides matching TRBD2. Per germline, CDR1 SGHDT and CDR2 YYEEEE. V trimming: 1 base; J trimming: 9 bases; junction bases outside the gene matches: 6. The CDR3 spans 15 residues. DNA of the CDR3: TGTGCCAGCAGCTTGACTAGCGGGAGATATTTTGAGCAGTTCTTC. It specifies CASSLTSGRYFEQFF.

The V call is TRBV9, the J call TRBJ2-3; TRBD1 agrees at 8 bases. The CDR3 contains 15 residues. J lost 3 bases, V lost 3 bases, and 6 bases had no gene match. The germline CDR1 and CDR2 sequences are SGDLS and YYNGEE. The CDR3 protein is CASSADRVNTDTQYF. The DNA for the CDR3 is TGTGCCAGCAGCGCGGACAGGGTCAATACAGATACGCAGTATTTT.

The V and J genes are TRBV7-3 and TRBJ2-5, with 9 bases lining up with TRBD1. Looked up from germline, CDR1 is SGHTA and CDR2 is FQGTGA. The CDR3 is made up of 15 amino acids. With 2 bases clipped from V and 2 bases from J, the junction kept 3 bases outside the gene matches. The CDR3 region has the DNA TGTGCCAGCAGCTTATCCGGGACAGGGCAAGAGACCCAGTACTTC. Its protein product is CASSLSGTGQETQYF.

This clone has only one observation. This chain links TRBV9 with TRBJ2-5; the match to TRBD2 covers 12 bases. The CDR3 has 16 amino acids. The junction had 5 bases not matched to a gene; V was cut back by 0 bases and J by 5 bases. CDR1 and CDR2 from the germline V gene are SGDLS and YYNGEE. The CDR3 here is CASSVGLAGVEETQYF. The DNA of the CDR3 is TGTGCCAGCAGCGTAGGACTAGCGGGAGTGGAGGAGACCCAGTACTTC.

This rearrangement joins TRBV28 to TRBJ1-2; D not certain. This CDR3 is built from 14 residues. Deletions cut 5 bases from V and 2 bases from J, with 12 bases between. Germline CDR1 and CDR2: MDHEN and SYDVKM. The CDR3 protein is CASSVMEPNYGYTF. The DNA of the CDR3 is TGTGCCAGCAGTGTAATGGAGCCCAACTATGGCTACACCTTC.

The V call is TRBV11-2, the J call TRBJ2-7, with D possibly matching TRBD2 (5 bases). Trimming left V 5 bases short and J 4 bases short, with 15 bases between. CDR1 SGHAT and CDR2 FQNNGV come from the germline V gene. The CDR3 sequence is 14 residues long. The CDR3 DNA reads TGTGCCAGCAGCCCAGAGGACTCATGGTACGAGCAGTACTTC. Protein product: CASSPEDSWYEQYF. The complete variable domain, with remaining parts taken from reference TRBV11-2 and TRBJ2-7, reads EAGVAQSPRYKIIEKRQSVAFWCNPISGHATLYWYQQILGQGPKLLIQFQNNGVVDDSQLPKDRFSAERLKGVDSTLKIQPAKLEDSAVYLCASSPEDSWYEQYFGPGTRLTVT.

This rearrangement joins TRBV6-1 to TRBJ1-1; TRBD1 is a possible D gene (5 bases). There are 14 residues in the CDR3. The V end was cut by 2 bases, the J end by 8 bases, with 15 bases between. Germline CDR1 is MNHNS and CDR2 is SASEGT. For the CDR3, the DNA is TGTGCCAGCAGTGAATATTTTCTGGGGGGGGAAGCTTTCTTT. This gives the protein CASSEYFLGGEAFF.